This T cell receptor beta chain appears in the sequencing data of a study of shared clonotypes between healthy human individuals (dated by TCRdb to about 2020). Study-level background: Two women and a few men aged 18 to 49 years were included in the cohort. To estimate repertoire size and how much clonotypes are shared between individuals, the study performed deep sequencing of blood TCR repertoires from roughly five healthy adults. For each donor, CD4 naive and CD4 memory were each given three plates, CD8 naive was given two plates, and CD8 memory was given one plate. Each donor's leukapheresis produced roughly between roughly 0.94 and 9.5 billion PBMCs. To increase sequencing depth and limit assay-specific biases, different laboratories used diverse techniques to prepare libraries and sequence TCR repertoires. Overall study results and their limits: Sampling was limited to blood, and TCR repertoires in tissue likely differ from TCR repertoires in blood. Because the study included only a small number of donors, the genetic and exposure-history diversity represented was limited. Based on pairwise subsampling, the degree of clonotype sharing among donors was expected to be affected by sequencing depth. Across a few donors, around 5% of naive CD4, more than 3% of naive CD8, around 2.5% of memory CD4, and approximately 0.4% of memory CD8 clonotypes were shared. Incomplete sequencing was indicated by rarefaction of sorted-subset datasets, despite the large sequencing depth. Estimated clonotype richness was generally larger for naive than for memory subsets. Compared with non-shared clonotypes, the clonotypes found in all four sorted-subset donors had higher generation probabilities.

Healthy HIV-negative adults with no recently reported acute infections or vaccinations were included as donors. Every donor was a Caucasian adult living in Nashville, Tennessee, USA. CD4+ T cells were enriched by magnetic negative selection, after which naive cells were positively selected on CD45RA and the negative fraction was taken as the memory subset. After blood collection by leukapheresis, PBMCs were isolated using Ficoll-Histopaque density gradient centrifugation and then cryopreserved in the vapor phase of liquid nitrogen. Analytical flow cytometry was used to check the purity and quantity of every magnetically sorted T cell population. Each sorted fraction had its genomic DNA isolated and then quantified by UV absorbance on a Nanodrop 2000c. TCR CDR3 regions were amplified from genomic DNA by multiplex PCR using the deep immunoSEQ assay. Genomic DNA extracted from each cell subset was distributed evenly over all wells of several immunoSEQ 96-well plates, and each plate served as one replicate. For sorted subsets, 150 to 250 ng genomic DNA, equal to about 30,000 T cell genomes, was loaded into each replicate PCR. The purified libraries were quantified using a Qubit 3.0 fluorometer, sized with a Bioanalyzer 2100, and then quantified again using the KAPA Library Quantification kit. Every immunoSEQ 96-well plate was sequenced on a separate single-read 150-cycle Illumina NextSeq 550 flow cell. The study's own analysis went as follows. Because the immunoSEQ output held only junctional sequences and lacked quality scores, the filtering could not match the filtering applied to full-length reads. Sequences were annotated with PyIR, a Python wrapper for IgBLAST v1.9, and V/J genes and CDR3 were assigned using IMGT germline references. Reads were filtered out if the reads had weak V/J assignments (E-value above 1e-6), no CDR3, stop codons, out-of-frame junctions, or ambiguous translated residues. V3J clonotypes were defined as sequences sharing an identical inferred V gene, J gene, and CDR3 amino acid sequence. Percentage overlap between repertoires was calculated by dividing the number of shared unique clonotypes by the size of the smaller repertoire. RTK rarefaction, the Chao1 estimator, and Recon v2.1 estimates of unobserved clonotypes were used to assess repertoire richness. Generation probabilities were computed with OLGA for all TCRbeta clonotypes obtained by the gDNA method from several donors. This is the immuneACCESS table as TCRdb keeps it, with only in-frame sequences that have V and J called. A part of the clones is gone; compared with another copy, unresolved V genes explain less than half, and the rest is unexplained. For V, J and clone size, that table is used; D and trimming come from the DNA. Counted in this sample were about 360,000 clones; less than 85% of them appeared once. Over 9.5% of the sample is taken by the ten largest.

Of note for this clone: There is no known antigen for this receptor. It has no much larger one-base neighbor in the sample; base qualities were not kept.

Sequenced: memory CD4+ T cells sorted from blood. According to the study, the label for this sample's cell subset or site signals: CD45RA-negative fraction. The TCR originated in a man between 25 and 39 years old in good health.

The CDR3 region: CASSLFTGDNGYTF. The DNA sequence follows: TGTGCCAGCAGTTTATTTACAGGGGATAATGGCTACACCTTC. The chain was built from TRBV28 and TRBJ1-2, with 7 junctional bases fitting TRBD1. Compared with germline, V lacks 1 base and J lacks 6 bases; bases without a gene match: 5. Counted from cysteine to phenylalanine, this CDR3 has 14 amino acids. Only the CDR3 portion is preserved as DNA: 42 bases, with reading frame beginning at the first base. Per the germline V gene, MDHEN is the CDR1 and SYDVKM is the CDR2.